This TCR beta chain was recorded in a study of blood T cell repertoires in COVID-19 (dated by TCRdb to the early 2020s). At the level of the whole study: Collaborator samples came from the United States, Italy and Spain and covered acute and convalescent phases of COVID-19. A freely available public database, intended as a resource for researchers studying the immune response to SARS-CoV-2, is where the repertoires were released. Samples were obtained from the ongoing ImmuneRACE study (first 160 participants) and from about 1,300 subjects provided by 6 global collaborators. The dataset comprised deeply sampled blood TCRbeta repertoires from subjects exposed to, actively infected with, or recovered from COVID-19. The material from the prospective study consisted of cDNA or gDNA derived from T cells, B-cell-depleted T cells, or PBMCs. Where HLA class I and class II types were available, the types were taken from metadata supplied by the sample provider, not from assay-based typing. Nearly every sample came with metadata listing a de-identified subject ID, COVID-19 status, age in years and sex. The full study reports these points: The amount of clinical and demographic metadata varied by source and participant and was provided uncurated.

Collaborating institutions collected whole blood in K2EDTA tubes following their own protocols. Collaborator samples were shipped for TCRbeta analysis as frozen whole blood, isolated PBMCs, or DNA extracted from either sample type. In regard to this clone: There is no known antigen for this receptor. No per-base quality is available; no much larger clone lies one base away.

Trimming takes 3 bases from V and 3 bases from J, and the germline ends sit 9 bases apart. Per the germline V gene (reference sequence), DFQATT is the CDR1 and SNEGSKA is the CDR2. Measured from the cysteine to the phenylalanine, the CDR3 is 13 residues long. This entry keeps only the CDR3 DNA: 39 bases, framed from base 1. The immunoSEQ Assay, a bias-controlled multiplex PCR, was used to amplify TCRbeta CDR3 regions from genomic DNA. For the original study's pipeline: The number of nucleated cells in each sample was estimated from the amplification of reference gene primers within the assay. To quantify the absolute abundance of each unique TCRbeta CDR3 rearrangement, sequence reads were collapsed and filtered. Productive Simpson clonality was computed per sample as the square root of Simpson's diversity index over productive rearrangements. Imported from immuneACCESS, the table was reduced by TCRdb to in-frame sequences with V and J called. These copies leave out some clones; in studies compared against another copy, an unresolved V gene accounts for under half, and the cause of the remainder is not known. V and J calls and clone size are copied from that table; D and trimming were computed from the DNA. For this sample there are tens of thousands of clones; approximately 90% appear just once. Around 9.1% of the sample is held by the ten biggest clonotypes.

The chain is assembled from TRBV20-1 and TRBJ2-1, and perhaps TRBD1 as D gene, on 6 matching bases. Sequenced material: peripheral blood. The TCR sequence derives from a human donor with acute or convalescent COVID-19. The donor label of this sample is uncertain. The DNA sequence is TGCAGTGCTAGTCGACAGGTCTACAATGAGCAGTTCTTC. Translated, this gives CSASRQVYNEQFF.